Shown below are 25 T cell receptor beta chains from a single sample sequenced in a study of blood T cell repertoires in COVID-19. Clones were sequenced by immunoSEQ multiplex PCR, and TCRdb holds only the in-frame ones, with some missing. The table includes under 250,000 clones, 84% detected once. The sequencing input was peripheral blood. The receptors were gathered from a woman aged 55-75 years who had recovered from COVID-19.

The gene calls are TRBV15 and TRBJ2-3, with TRBD1 as a possible D gene (5 bases). The length of the CDR3 is 15 residues. Trimming stripped 5 bases from V and 2 bases from J, with 14 bases between. The germline V gene encodes CDR1 LNHNV and CDR2 YYDKDF (reference sequence). The CDR3 sequence: CATSVDGQNTDTQYF. The CDR3 coding sequence is TGTGCCACCAGCGTCGACGGACAAAACACAGATACGCAGTATTTT.

The chain combines TRBV7-6 with TRBJ2-2; a weak D match, TRBD2 (7 bases). The CDR3 is 16 amino acids. The ends were cut back, 2 bases at V and 4 bases at J, with 14 bases in the middle. Germline CDR1 is SGHVS and CDR2 is FNYEAQ. The CDR3 protein is CASSLRSGEGTGELFF. DNA of the CDR3: TGTGCCAGCAGCTTACGATCAGGGGAGGGCACCGGGGAGCTGTTTTTT.

The V gene is TRBV28, the J gene TRBJ2-5, with D possibly being TRBD2 (7 bases). From germline, CDR1 is MDHEN and CDR2 SYDVKM. V was trimmed by 6 bases and J by 3 bases, leaving 17 bases between them. There are 15 residues in the CDR3. The CDR3 coding sequence is TGTGCCAGCAGGCCACTTAGGGGGGGTAAAGAGACCCAGTACTTC. Residues: CASRPLRGGKETQYF.

The CDR3 nucleotides are TGCAGCGGCCGGGACAGGAACACTGAAGCTTTCTTT. Protein: CSGRDRNTEAFF. The J gene is TRBJ1-1, the V gene TRBV29-1, with TRBD1 matching 7 bases. This CDR3 has 12 amino acids. The ends lost 7 bases at V and 1 base at J; junction bases unmatched: 3. Per germline, CDR1 SQVTM and CDR2 ANQGSEA.

This CDR3 reads CASTPGTGYATNEKLFF. In DNA form, the CDR3 reads TGTGCCAGTACTCCAGGGACAGGGTATGCAACTAATGAAAAACTGTTTTTT. The rearrangement uses TRBV19 and TRBJ1-4; 9 positions agree with TRBD1. J gave up 0 bases and V 7 bases, and 9 bases lay outside the gene matches. CDR3 length: 17 amino acids. The germline CDR1 and CDR2 sequences are LNHDA and SQIVND (reference sequence).

The V gene is TRBV2, the J gene TRBJ2-1, with D tentatively TRBD2 (6 bases). CDR3 size: 16 residues. Germline V gene lookup returns CDR1 SNHLY and CDR2 FYNNEI. The germline V and J ends were trimmed by 6 bases and 3 bases, with 18 bases remaining between them. CDR3: CASSALSGGDYNEQFF. The DNA of the CDR3 is TGTGCCAGCAGCGCCCTTTCGGGCGGGGACTACAATGAGCAGTTCTTC.

This chain joins TRBV4-3 and TRBJ2-7; 8 bases agree with TRBD1. Trimming removed 0 bases from V and 3 bases from J; junction bases left unmatched: 4. Germline assignment: CDR1 LGHNA and CDR2 YSLEER. This CDR3 has 15 residues. The chain's CDR3 is CASSQDNRGFYEQYF. The CDR3 bases are TGCGCCAGCAGCCAAGATAACAGGGGGTTCTACGAGCAGTACTTC.

This clone was recorded once. The chain uses TRBV18 and TRBJ1-1; D not resolved. V was pared by 1 base and J by 3 bases, with 9 bases between. CDR1 is KGHSH and CDR2 is LQKENI in the germline V gene. This CDR3 has 14 residues. DNA of the CDR3: TGTGCCAGCTCACCACTGGCGGCGGACACTGAAGCTTTCTTT. Translating gives CASSPLAADTEAFF.

This clone was seen once. This sequence joins TRBV30 and TRBJ2-7, with TRBD2 matching over 7 bases. There are 16 residues in the CDR3. The J segment lost 3 bases and the V segment lost 0 bases, leaving 11 bases of the junction unmatched. The V gene's germline CDR1 is GTSNPN and CDR2 SVGIG (reference sequence). CDR3 protein: CAWSVSSGFTNYEQYF. The CDR3 DNA is TGTGCCTGGAGTGTAAGTAGCGGGTTTACCAACTACGAGCAGTACTTC.

The chain uses TRBV4-1 and TRBJ1-4; D perhaps matches TRBD1 (5 bases). The CDR3 loop spans 13 amino acids. CDR1 is MGHRA, CDR2 YSYEKL, per germline. V lost 1 base, J lost 8 bases, and 8 bases lay in between. The CDR3 reads CASSQATGEKLFF. The CDR3 DNA sequence: TGCGCCAGCAGCCAAGCAACAGGCGAAAAACTGTTTTTT.

The gene calls are TRBV25-1 and TRBJ1-2, with D possibly being TRBD1 (5 bases). The CDR3 contains 14 residues. Germline lookup yields CDR1 MGHDK and CDR2 SYGVNS. V shed 3 bases and J shed 10 bases, with 18 bases lying between them. The CDR3 loop reads CASSDHRSALVYTF. The CDR3 region has the DNA TGTGCCAGCAGTGACCACAGGTCCGCCCTGGTCTACACCTTC.

This clone appeared a few times. This rearrangement joins TRBV19 to TRBJ1-5; 9 bases map to TRBD1. The CDR3 is 14 amino acids. CDR1 is LNHDA and CDR2 is SQIVND in the germline V gene (reference sequence). The junction had 3 bases not matched to a gene; V was cut back by 3 bases and J by 6 bases. CDR3 sequence reads: CASSMGQGGQPQHF. Here the CDR3 DNA reads TGTGCCAGTAGTATGGGACAGGGCGGTCAGCCCCAGCATTTT. Supplemented by reference TRBV19 and TRBJ1-5, the full variable domain reads DGGITQSPKYLFRKEGQNVTLSCEQNLNHDAMYWYRQDPGQGLRLIYYSQIVNDFQKGDIAEGYSVSREKKESFPLTVTSAQKNPTAFYLCASSMGQGGQPQHFGDGTRLSIL.

This clone was counted a single time. The chain recombines TRBV9 with TRBJ2-1; maybe TRBD1 (6 bases). This CDR3 comprises 13 residues. The ends were cut back, 3 bases at V and 8 bases at J, with 12 bases in the middle. Germline CDR1 SGDLS, CDR2 YYNGEE. The CDR3 sequence: CASSGGPGDEQFF. The CDR3 DNA follows: TGTGCCAGCAGCGGGGGGCCTGGGGATGAGCAGTTCTTC.

This clone was counted a few times. This chain uses TRBV19 with TRBJ2-6, with D maybe TRBD1 (6 bases). The CDR3 sequence is 16 residues long. CDR1 and CDR2 from the germline V gene are LNHDA and SQIVND (reference sequence). Trimming cost V 4 bases and J 6 bases, with 16 bases left between them. DNA of the CDR3: TGTGCCAGTAGTAACAGGGTGGGGTATGTGGCCAACGTCCTGACTTTC. Translating gives CASSNRVGYVANVLTF.

The chain carries TRBV3-1 (or the pseudogene TRBV3-2) and TRBJ1-4; D is possibly TRBD1 (6 bases). The CDR3 totals 14 residues. With 4 bases removed from V and 10 bases from J, the gap between germline ends came to 16 bases. The germline gives CDR1 LGHDT, CDR2 YNNKEL (reference sequence). CDR3 bases: TGTGCCAGCAGCCTGGACAGATCCTCAGGAAAACTGTTTTTT. It translates to CASSLDRSSGKLFF.

The chain employs TRBV25-1 and TRBJ1-1, with D uncertain. Trimming took 3 bases from V and 0 from J, leaving 2 bases between them. Germline values: CDR1 MGHDK, CDR2 SYGVNS. The CDR3 loop spans 12 amino acids. CDR3 residues: CASSDMNTEAFF. The CDR3 coding sequence is TGTGCCAGCAGTGATATGAACACTGAAGCTTTCTTT.

The rearrangement links TRBV10-3 to TRBJ1-5, with D perhaps TRBD1 (6 bases). V shed 5 bases and J shed 1 base, with 12 bases lying between them. Per the germline V gene, CDR1 is ENHRY and CDR2 is SYGVKD. The CDR3 totals 15 residues. CDR3 DNA sequence: TGTGCCATCAGTCCTGAGGACAGCAGCAATCAGCCCCAGCATTTT. Its protein is CAISPEDSSNQPQHF.

This clone showed up just once. The genes are TRBV5-5 and TRBJ2-3, with D perhaps matching TRBD1 (6 bases). This CDR3 spans 13 amino acids. Germline V lookup: CDR1 SGHKS, CDR2 YYEKEE (reference sequence). V lost 4 bases, J lost 11 bases, and 17 bases lay in between. This chain's CDR3 is CASSRDDRPRQYF. The CDR3 DNA reads as TGTGCCAGCAGCCGAGATGACAGGCCCAGGCAGTATTTT.

The chain is built from TRBV3-1 (or the pseudogene TRBV3-2) and TRBJ1-2, with D maybe TRBD1 (5 bases). The CDR3 has 15 residues. Germline V CDR1 and CDR2: LGHDT, YNNKEL (reference sequence). V dropped 4 bases and J dropped 8 bases, with 20 bases sitting between them. The CDR3 region is CASSPPGQRLGGYTF. The CDR3 nucleotides read TGTGCCAGCAGCCCACCTGGACAAAGGCTTGGAGGCTACACCTTC.

This chain uses TRBV19 with TRBJ1-5; D is uncertain. Trimming stripped 7 bases from V and 10 bases from J, with 20 bases between. CDR1 and CDR2 (germline): LNHDA, SQIVND (reference sequence). The CDR3 is made up of 14 amino acids. This CDR3 is CASKAGGFFSPQHF. CDR3 DNA sequence: TGTGCCAGTAAGGCGGGCGGCTTCTTTTCCCCCCAGCATTTT.

The chain recombines TRBV12-1 with TRBJ1-2. TRBV12-1 is classified as a pseudogene. The CDR3 consists of 15 residues. CDR3 sequence reads: CASSPVGVLVYGYTF. As DNA, the CDR3 is TGTGCCAGCAGCCCGGTGGGAGTATTGGTTTATGGCTACACCTTC.

This sequence joins TRBV2 and TRBJ2-2; 10 nucleotides line up with TRBD1. The germline CDR1 and CDR2 sequences are SNHLY and FYNNEI. The V segment lost 8 bases and the J segment 3 bases; nucleotides outside the gene matches: 6. The length of the CDR3 is 15 residues. CDR3 bases: TGTGCCAGCGGCCGGGGACAGGGGTACACCGGGGAGCTGTTTTTT. Translated, it gives CASGRGQGYTGELFF.

This rearrangement joins TRBV9 to TRBJ1-5; D is unclear. The CDR3 sequence is 14 residues long. The germline V gene has CDR1 SGDLS and CDR2 YYNGEE. Between the trimmed V and J ends, which lost 0 bases and 1 base, there was a span of 5 bases. In DNA form, the CDR3 reads TGTGCCAGCAGCGTAGGGAGGAGCAATCAGCCCCAGCATTTT. This translates into CASSVGRSNQPQHF.

This chain links TRBV11-3 with TRBJ2-3; 12 bases match TRBD2. V lost 3 bases, J lost 4 bases, and 2 bases stayed unmatched. Germline CDR1 SGHNT, CDR2 YENEEA. The CDR3 consists of 15 residues. The chain's CDR3 is CASSFASGGADTQYF. The CDR3 DNA reads TGTGCCAGCAGCTTTGCTAGCGGGGGGGCAGATACGCAGTATTTT.

J is TRBJ2-2 and V is TRBV27; 11 bases align to TRBD1. Germline V gene lookup returns CDR1 MNHEY and CDR2 SMNVEV (reference sequence). Unmatched junction bases numbered 5, after V lost 5 bases and J lost 3 bases. This CDR3 is 16 amino acids long. CDR3 nucleotides: TGTGCCAGCAGTCAGGACAGGGGGCCGGACACCGGGGAGCTGTTTTTT. Encoded protein: CASSQDRGPDTGELFF.